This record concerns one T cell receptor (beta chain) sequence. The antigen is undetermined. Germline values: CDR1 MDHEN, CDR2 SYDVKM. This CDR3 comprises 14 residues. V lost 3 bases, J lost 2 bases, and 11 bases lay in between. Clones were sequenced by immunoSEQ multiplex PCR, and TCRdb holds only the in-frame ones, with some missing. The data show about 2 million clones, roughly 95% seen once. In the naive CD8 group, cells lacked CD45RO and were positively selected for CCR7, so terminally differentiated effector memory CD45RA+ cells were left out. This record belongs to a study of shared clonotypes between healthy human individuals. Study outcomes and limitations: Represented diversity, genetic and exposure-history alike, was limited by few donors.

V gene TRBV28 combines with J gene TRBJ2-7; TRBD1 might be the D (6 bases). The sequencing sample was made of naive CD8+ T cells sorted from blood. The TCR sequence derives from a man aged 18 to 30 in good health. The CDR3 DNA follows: TGTGCCAGCAGTTTTGCCCCAGGGGCCTACGAGCAGTACTTC. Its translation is CASSFAPGAYEQYF.